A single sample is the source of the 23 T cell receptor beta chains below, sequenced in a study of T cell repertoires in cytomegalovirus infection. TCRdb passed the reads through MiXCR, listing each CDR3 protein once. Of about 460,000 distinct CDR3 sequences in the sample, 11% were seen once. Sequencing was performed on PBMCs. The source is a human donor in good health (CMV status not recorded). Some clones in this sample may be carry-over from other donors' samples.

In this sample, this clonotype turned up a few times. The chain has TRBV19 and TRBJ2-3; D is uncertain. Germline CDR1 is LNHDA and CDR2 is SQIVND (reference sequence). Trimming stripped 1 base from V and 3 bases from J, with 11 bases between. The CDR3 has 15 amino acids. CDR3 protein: CASSIGYLGTDTQYF. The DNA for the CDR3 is TGTGCCAGTAGTATAGGGTACCTTGGTACAGATACGCAGTATTTT.

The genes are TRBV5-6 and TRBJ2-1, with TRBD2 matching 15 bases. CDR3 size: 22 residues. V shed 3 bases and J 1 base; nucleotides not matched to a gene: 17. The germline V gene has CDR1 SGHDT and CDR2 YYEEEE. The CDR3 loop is CASSSLRRWGLAGGGSYNEQFF. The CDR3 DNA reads TGTGCCAGCAGCTCCCTCCGGCGTTGGGGACTAGCGGGGGGCGGGTCCTACAATGAGCAGTTCTTC.

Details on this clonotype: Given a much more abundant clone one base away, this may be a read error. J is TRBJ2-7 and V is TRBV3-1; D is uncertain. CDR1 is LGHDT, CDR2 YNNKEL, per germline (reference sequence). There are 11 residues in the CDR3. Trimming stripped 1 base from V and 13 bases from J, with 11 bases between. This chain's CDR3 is CASSQGALSYF. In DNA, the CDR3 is TGTGCCAGCAGCCAAGGGGCCCTAAGTTACTTC.

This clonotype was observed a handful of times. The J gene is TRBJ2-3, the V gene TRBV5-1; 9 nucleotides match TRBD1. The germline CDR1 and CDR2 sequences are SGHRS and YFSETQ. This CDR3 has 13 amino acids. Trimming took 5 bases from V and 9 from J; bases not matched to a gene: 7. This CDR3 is CASRARTGDTQYF. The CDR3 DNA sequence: TGCGCCAGCAGAGCAAGGACAGGGGACACGCAGTATTTT.

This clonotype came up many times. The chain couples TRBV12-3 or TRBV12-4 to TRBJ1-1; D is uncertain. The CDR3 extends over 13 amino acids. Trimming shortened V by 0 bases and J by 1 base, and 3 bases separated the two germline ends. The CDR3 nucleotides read TGTGCCAGCAGTTTAGCGAAGAACACTGAAGCTTTCTTT. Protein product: CASSLAKNTEAFF.

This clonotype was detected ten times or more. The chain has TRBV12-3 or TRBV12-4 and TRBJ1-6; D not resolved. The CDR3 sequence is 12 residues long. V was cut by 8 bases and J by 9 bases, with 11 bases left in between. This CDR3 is CASRPGGSPLHF. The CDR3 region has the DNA TGTGCCAGCCGCCCCGGTGGTTCACCCCTCCACTTT.

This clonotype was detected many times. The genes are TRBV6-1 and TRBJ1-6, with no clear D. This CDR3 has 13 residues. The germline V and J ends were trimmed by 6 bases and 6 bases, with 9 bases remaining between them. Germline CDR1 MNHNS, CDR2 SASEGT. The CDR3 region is CASRAVGNSPLHF. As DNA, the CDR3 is TGTGCCAGCAGGGCCGTGGGTAATTCACCCCTCCACTTT.

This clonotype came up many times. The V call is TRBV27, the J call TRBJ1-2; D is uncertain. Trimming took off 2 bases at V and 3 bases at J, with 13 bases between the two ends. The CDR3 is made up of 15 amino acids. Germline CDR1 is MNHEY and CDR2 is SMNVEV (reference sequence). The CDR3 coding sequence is TGTGCCAGCAGTTTAGGAGGATGGGGAGACTATGGCTACACCTTC. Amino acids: CASSLGGWGDYGYTF.

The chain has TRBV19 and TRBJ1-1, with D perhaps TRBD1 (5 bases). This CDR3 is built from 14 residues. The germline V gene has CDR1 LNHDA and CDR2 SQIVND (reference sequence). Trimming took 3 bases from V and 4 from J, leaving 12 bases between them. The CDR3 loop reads CASSMGPGSTEAFF. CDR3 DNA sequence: TGTGCCAGTAGTATGGGGCCGGGGAGCACTGAAGCTTTCTTT.

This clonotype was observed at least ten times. For the CDR3, the DNA is TGTGCCAGCAGCTTAAGTTCTGGAGGGAATCAGCCCCAGCATTTT. This gives the protein CASSLSSGGNQPQHF. This chain joins TRBV7-2 and TRBJ1-5; D ambiguous. Trimming shortened V by 2 bases and J by 4 bases, and 12 bases separated the two germline ends. The CDR3 contains 15 residues. Germline V lookup: CDR1 SGHTA, CDR2 FQGNSA. Full variable domain (missing parts from reference TRBV7-2 and TRBJ1-5): GAGVSQSPSNKVTEKGKDVELRCDPISGHTALYWYRQSLGQGLEFLIYFQGNSAPDKSGLPSDRFSAERTGGSVSTLTIQRTQQEDSAVYLCASSLSSGGNQPQHFGDGTRLSIL.

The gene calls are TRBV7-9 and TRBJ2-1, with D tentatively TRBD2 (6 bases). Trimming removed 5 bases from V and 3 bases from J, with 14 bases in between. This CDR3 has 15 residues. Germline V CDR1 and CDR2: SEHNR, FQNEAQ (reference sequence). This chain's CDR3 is CASSPRDSLYNEQFF. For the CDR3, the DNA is TGTGCCAGCAGCCCACGGGACTCCCTCTACAATGAGCAGTTCTTC.

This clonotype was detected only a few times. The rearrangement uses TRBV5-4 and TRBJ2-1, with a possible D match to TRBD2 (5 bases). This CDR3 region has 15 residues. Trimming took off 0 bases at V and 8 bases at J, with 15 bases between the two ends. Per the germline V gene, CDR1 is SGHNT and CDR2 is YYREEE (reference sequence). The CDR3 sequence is CASSLVRGAEDEQFF. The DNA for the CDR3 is TGTGCCAGCAGCTTGGTACGGGGAGCGGAGGATGAGCAGTTCTTC.

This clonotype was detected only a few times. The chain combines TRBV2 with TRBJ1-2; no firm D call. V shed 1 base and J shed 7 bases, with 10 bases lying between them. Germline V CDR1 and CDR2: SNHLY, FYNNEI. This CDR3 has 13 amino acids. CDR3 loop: CASSEGAFGGYTF. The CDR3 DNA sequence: TGTGCCAGCAGTGAAGGGGCATTCGGTGGCTACACCTTC.

In DNA, the CDR3 is TGTGCCAGTAGTATAGGCGGGACTAGTCTCTACGAGCAGTACTTC. Translation: CASSIGGTSLYEQYF. The V gene is TRBV19, the J gene TRBJ2-7; 8 bases align to TRBD2. The germline V gene encodes CDR1 LNHDA and CDR2 SQIVND (reference sequence). Trimming at V came to 1 base and at J to 3 bases, leaving 5 bases not matched to a gene. This CDR3 region has 15 residues.

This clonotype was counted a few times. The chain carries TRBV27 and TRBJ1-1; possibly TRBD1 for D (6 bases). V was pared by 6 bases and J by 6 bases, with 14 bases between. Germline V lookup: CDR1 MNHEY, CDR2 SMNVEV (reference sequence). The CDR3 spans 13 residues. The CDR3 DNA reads TGTGCCAGCAGCCTCACAGGGAATCCTGAAGCTTTCTTT. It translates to CASSLTGNPEAFF.

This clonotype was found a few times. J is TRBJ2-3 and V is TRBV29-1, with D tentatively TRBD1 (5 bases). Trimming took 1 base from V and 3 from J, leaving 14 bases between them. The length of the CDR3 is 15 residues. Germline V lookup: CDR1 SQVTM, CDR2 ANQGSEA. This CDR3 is CSVEGGPLGTDTQYF. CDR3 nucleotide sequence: TGCAGCGTTGAAGGGGGCCCGTTGGGAACAGATACGCAGTATTTT.

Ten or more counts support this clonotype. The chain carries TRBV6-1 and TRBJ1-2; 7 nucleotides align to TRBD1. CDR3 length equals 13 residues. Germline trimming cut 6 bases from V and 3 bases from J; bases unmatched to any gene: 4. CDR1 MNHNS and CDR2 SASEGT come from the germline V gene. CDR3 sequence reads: CASRTGTDYGYTF. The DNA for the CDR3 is TGTGCCAGCAGGACCGGGACAGACTATGGCTACACCTTC.

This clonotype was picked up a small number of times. The CDR3 here is CASTPSGPGSGTEAFF. CDR3 nucleotides: TGTGCCAGCACTCCCTCCGGGCCCGGGAGTGGCACTGAAGCTTTCTTT. V usage is TRBV12-3 or TRBV12-4 and J usage is TRBJ1-1; no definite D call. The germline V and J ends were trimmed by 7 bases and 4 bases, with 22 bases remaining between them. The CDR3 spans 16 residues.

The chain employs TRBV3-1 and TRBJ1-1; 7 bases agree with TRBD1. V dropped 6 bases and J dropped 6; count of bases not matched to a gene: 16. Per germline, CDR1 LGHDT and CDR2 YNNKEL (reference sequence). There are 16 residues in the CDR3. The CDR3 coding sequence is TGTGCCAGCAGTTCCTCAGATAAGGGGGCCCGCGCTGAAGCTTTCTTT. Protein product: CASSSSDKGARAEAFF.

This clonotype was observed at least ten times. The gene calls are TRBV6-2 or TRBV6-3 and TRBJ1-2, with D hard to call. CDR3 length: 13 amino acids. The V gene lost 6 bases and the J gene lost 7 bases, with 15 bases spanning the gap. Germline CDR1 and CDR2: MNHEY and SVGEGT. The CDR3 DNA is TGTGCCAGCAGCCCGGTGGGAGAATCTGGCTACACCTTC. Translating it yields CASSPVGESGYTF.

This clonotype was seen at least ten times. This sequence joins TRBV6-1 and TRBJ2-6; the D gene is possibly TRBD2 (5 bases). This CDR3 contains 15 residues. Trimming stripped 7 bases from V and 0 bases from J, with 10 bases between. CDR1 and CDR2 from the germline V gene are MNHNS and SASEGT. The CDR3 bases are TGTGCCAGCAAGGGTGGGAGCTCTGGGGCCAACGTCCTGACTTTC. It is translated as CASKGGSSGANVLTF.

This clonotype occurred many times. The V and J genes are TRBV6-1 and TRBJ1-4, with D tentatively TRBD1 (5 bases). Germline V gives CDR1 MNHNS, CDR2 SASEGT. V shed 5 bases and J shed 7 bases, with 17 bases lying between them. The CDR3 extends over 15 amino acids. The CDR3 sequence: CASSRARGRSEKLFF. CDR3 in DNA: TGTGCCAGCAGTCGCGCTAGGGGTAGGAGTGAAAAACTGTTTTTT.

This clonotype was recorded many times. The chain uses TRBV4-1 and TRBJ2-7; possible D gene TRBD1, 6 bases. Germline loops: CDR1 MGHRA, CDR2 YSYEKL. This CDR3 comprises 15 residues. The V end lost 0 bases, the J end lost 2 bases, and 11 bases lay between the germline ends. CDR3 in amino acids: CASSQETGQTYEQYF. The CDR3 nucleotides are TGCGCCAGCAGCCAAGAGACCGGACAGACCTACGAGCAGTACTTC.